Presented here are 27 T cell receptor beta chains from one specimen sequenced in a study of T cell changes during pregnancy in multiple sclerosis. Profiled with immunoSEQ multiplex PCR; TCRdb holds only in-frame clones, not every one. The data contain 80,000 to 100,000 clones, 90% of them seen just once; the ten biggest clones take up around 0.78%. The material sequenced was peripheral blood, taken in the second trimester of pregnancy. These receptors were taken from a female donor in good health, enrolled as a control in a pregnancy study.

The rearrangement links TRBV15 to TRBJ1-2; D is possibly TRBD1 (5 bases). V was trimmed by 5 bases and J by 2 bases, leaving 12 bases between them. Germline V lookup: CDR1 LNHNV, CDR2 YYDKDF (reference sequence). This CDR3 contains 14 residues. The CDR3 reads CATSPDQGNYGYTF. CDR3 coding DNA: TGTGCCACCAGCCCCGATCAGGGAAACTATGGCTACACCTTC. Looking up the rest from reference TRBV15 and TRBJ1-2 gives the full variable domain: DAMVIQNPRYQVTQFGKPVTLSCSQTLNHNVMYWYQQKSSQAPKLLFHYYDKDFNNEADTPDNFQSRRPNTSFCFLDIRSPGLGDTAMYLCATSPDQGNYGYTFGSGTRLTVV.

This clone was seen more than once but under ten times. V usage is TRBV6-4 and J usage is TRBJ2-1, with no clear D. Per the germline V gene, CDR1 is MRHNA and CDR2 is SNTAGT. The CDR3 covers 11 residues. Trimming took 1 base from V and 10 from J, leaving 5 bases between them. The CDR3 sequence is CASSDFGEQFF. In DNA, the CDR3 is TGTGCCAGCAGTGACTTCGGGGAGCAGTTCTTC.

This chain uses TRBV5-5 with TRBJ1-1; the D gene is possibly TRBD1 (6 bases). Trimming removed 5 bases at V and 4 bases at J, with 12 bases between. CDR1 and CDR2 from the germline V gene are SGHKS and YYEKEE (reference sequence). The CDR3 loop spans 13 amino acids. The CDR3 region is CASSTTGSTEAFF. The CDR3 DNA reads as TGTGCCAGCAGTACCACAGGGAGCACTGAAGCTTTCTTT.

The rearrangement uses TRBV28 and TRBJ1-3; D might be TRBD1 (5 bases). CDR3 length: 17 amino acids. Trimming left V 6 bases short and J 0 bases short, with 18 bases between. CDR1 and CDR2 (germline): MDHEN, SYDVKM. This CDR3 is CASSSRQNLFSGNTIYF. CDR3 nucleotide sequence: TGTGCCAGCAGCTCCAGACAGAACCTTTTCTCTGGAAACACCATATATTTT. Full variable domain (remainder filled in from reference TRBV28 and TRBJ1-3): DVKVTQSSRYLVKRTGEKVFLECVQDMDHENMFWYRQDPGLGLRLIYFSYDVKMKEKGDIPEGYSVSREKKERFSLILESASTNQTSMYLCASSSRQNLFSGNTIYFGEGSWLTVV.

The chain employs TRBV5-4 and TRBJ2-7; possible D gene TRBD1, 6 bases. V shed 0 bases and J shed 0 bases, with 10 bases lying between them. Germline CDR1 and CDR2: SGHNT and YYREEE (reference sequence). The CDR3 has 15 residues. Written as DNA, the CDR3 is TGTGCCAGCAGCTTGGTTCAGGGGAGCTCCTACGAGCAGTACTTC. Its translation: CASSLVQGSSYEQYF.

Comments on this clone: Germline is not matched at one junction end, which may reflect a read error. The DNA for the CDR3 is TGTGCCAGTAGTGTCACAGGGGGCAACCAGCCCCAGCATTTT. Encoded protein: CASSVTGGNQPQHF. The rearrangement uses TRBV19 and TRBJ1-5; 9 bases are shared with TRBD1. The CDR3 length is 14 residues. Germline V gene sequence: CDR1 LNHDA, CDR2 SQIVND (reference sequence).

The gene calls are TRBV6-1 and TRBJ1-2; D call uncertain. Germline V gene data show CDR1 as MNHNS and CDR2 as SASEGT. V lost 2 bases and J lost 4, with 11 bases in between. The CDR3 covers 14 residues. This chain's CDR3 is CASSEFPGTYGYTF. The CDR3 region has the DNA TGTGCCAGCAGTGAATTCCCAGGAACCTATGGCTACACCTTC.

J is TRBJ1-2 and V is TRBV29-1; 8 nucleotides agree with TRBD1. Germline values: CDR1 SQVTM, CDR2 ANQGSEA. Unmatched junction bases numbered 5, after V lost 5 bases and J lost 3 bases. This CDR3 spans 13 amino acids. The CDR3 loop is CSVLPDRDYGYTF. The CDR3 region has the DNA TGCAGCGTTTTGCCGGACAGGGACTATGGCTACACCTTC.

The CDR3 spells CASSPGTPSSYEQYF. CDR3 coding DNA: TGTGCCAGCAGTCCTGGGACTCCCAGCTCCTACGAGCAGTACTTC. The rearrangement uses TRBV6-1 and TRBJ2-7, with a tentative D call TRBD2 (6 bases). The CDR3 sequence is 15 residues long. V lost 5 bases and J 0 bases, leaving 14 bases between the germline ends. Germline loops: CDR1 MNHNS, CDR2 SASEGT.

The chain links TRBV5-5 to TRBJ1-2, with 9 bases that match TRBD1. From germline, CDR1 is SGHKS and CDR2 YYEKEE (reference sequence). The CDR3 has 15 residues. Trimming removed 0 bases from V and 7 bases from J; junction bases left unmatched: 7. The DNA for the CDR3 is TGTGCCAGCAGCTTGGTTACAGGGGGCTTCGCTGGCTACACCTTC. It translates to CASSLVTGGFAGYTF.

The chain uses TRBV5-6 and TRBJ1-3; D is undetermined. This CDR3 comprises 15 residues. V was trimmed by 0 bases and J by 0 bases, leaving 7 bases between them. Germline CDR1 and CDR2: SGHDT and YYEEEE. Here the CDR3 reads CASSLDRSSGNTIYF. CDR3 DNA sequence: TGTGCCAGCAGCTTGGACCGTAGCTCTGGAAACACCATATATTTT.

The V call is TRBV15, the J call TRBJ2-5; D may be TRBD1 (6 bases). Deletions cut 2 bases from V and 5 bases from J, with 12 bases between. This CDR3 spans 14 amino acids. Germline CDR1 reads LNHNV; CDR2 reads YYDKDF (reference sequence). The CDR3 nucleotides are TGTGCCACCAGCAGACAGGGGCAGGAGGAGACCCAGTACTTC. This gives the protein CATSRQGQEETQYF.

This chain joins TRBV29-1 and TRBJ1-2, with TRBD1 identical over 10 bases. This CDR3 contains 16 residues. The germline V gene encodes CDR1 SQVTM and CDR2 ANQGSEA. The V and J ends lost 4 bases and 8 bases, in that order; junction bases with no gene match: 16. CDR3 bases: TGCAGCGTTGGCGGAGGGACCCGGGACAGGGGAACCGGCTACACCTTC. Protein sequence: CSVGGGTRDRGTGYTF.

V gene TRBV27 combines with J gene TRBJ2-1; possibly TRBD1 for D (6 bases). Germline V gene sequence: CDR1 MNHEY, CDR2 SMNVEV (reference sequence). The CDR3 contains 15 residues. Trimming took 8 bases from V and 6 from J, leaving 20 bases between them. CDR3 in amino acids: CASYGPWGRSNEQFF. The CDR3 nucleotides are TGTGCCAGCTACGGCCCGTGGGGGCGGAGCAATGAGCAGTTCTTC.

This rearrangement joins TRBV10-2 to TRBJ1-5, with a tentative D call TRBD1 (5 bases). The CDR3 spans 14 residues. V was shortened by 6 bases and J by 6 bases, with 15 bases between the two germline ends. CDR1 is WSHSY, CDR2 SAAADI, per germline. The CDR3 region has the DNA TGCGCCAGCAGCCAACGGGGGGAAGCTCAGCCCCAGCATTTT. This encodes CASSQRGEAQPQHF.

The sample holds one count of this clone. This chain joins TRBV6-1 and TRBJ1-5, with TRBD1 matching over 7 bases. Germline CDR1 is MNHNS and CDR2 is SASEGT. V trimming: 2 bases; J trimming: 2 bases; junction bases outside the gene matches: 6. The CDR3 is made up of 16 amino acids. The CDR3 region is CASSEMGQLGNQPQHF. CDR3 bases: TGTGCCAGCAGTGAAATGGGACAGCTTGGCAATCAGCCCCAGCATTTT.

The chain combines TRBV5-1 with TRBJ1-6, with 8 bases fitting TRBD1. V lost 0 bases to trimming and J lost 9 bases; unmatched junction nucleotides: 8. The CDR3 consists of 16 residues. The germline gives CDR1 SGHRS, CDR2 YFSETQ. This CDR3 is CASSLGDRPSGSPLHF. The CDR3 coding sequence is TGCGCCAGCAGCTTGGGGGACAGGCCCTCTGGTTCACCCCTCCACTTT.

The CDR3 nucleotides are TGTGCCAGCAGGGTACAGTTTGAGCAGTTCTTC. It encodes CASRVQFEQFF. The chain links TRBV25-1 to TRBJ2-1; no clear D. Trimming shortened V by 6 bases and J by 9 bases, and 9 bases separated the two germline ends. The length of the CDR3 is 11 residues. Per the germline V gene, CDR1 is MGHDK and CDR2 is SYGVNS.

The chain couples TRBV19 to TRBJ1-5, with D possibly TRBD1 on 5 matching bases. Trimming stripped 3 bases from V and 9 bases from J, with 12 bases between. The germline V gene has CDR1 LNHDA and CDR2 SQIVND (reference sequence). The CDR3 totals 13 residues. The CDR3 loop reads CASSIGGDGPQHF. CDR3 DNA: TGTGCCAGTAGTATCGGGGGGGACGGGCCCCAGCATTTT.

The chain recombines TRBV7-9 with TRBJ1-1; TRBD1 matches 9 bases. Germline CDR1 SEHNR, CDR2 FQNEAQ (reference sequence). V shed 6 bases and J 2 bases; nucleotides not matched to a gene: 13. The CDR3 spans 17 residues. The CDR3 DNA reads as TGTGCCAGCAGTTTCCCTACGGGGACAGGGTATAACACTGAAGCTTTCTTT. It is translated as CASSFPTGTGYNTEAFF.

The V gene is TRBV10-3, the J gene TRBJ2-2; 9 bases are shared with TRBD1. The V and J ends lost 8 bases and 4 bases, in that order; junction bases with no gene match: 8. Germline V CDR1 and CDR2: ENHRY, SYGVKD. The CDR3 is made up of 15 amino acids. The CDR3 DNA sequence: TGTGCCATCTCCGGGACAGGGCTTGTCACCGGGGAGCTGTTTTTT. This translates into CAISGTGLVTGELFF.

This chain links TRBV30 with TRBJ2-5, with D unresolved. CDR1 is GTSNPN and CDR2 is SVGIG in the germline V gene (reference sequence). This CDR3 comprises 12 residues. V was cut by 1 base and J by 5 bases, with 8 bases left in between. The CDR3 DNA is TGTGCCTGGAGTGCCCCCTACGAGACCCAGTACTTC. This gives the protein CAWSAPYETQYF.

The gene calls are TRBV19 and TRBJ2-7; 9 bases match TRBD1. The germline V gene has CDR1 LNHDA and CDR2 SQIVND (reference sequence). Germline trimming cut 4 bases from V and 2 bases from J; bases unmatched to any gene: 15. This CDR3 has 18 residues. CDR3 loop: CASSTPPRQGGTTYEQYF. DNA of the CDR3: TGTGCCAGTAGTACCCCGCCTCGACAGGGGGGGACTACCTACGAGCAGTACTTC.

The chain joins TRBV27 to TRBJ1-5; 8 nucleotides line up with TRBD1. There are 16 residues in the CDR3. The V gene end was trimmed by 5 bases and the J gene end by 0 bases; junction bases not matched to a gene: 6. Germline V gene lookup returns CDR1 MNHEY and CDR2 SMNVEV (reference sequence). CDR3 sequence: CASSLLTGDSNQPQHF. CDR3 DNA sequence: TGTGCCAGCAGTCTCTTGACAGGGGATAGCAATCAGCCCCAGCATTTT.

The J gene is TRBJ2-5, the V gene TRBV19; TRBD2 matches at 9 bases. The CDR3 is made up of 17 amino acids. J was trimmed by 4 bases and V by 5 bases; bases with no gene match: 14. Germline V gene lookup returns CDR1 LNHDA and CDR2 SQIVND (reference sequence). CDR3 residues: CASSPVPDLAGTETQYF. The CDR3 DNA follows: TGTGCCAGTAGTCCCGTTCCGGATCTAGCGGGGACAGAGACCCAGTACTTC.

The chain employs TRBV6-5 and TRBJ2-2; 8 positions match TRBD1. CDR3 length equals 15 residues. J gave up 6 bases and V 2 bases, and 5 bases lay outside the gene matches. From germline, CDR1 is MNHEY and CDR2 SVGAGI. The CDR3 DNA is TGTGCCAGCAGTTACGGTCAGGGGGCCTCCGGGGAGCTGTTTTTT. It specifies CASSYGQGASGELFF.

This rearrangement joins TRBV2 to TRBJ1-2; D may be TRBD1 (5 bases). Germline CDR1 and CDR2: SNHLY and FYNNEI. The CDR3 contains 13 residues. V lost 7 bases and J 1 base, leaving 10 bases between the germline ends. Here the CDR3 reads CASTDSFNYGYTF. In DNA form, the CDR3 reads TGTGCCAGCACAGACAGCTTTAACTATGGCTACACCTTC.